This T cell receptor (beta chain) was sequenced in a study of metastatic and nonmetastatic thyroid tumors. Whole-study context: Peripheral blood and tumor or nodule samples from malignant and benign thyroid patients were compared.

With regard to this clone: Its antigen remains unidentified.

All patients were untreated before thyroid surgery. Trimming removed 7 bases from V and 9 bases from J, with 10 bases in between. Germline V CDR1 and CDR2: MNHNS, SASEGT. The CDR3 is 11 amino acids. Study-level points and caveats: TCR beta diversity was reportedly significantly higher in malignant thyroid tumors than benign nodules, in blood and tumor.

TCRdb reprocessed the PCR reads using MiXCR. The table has roughly 16,000 clones, roughly 19% seen once. The receptor's source is a female donor with papillary thyroid cancer or a benign thyroid nodule (not recorded which). Some clones in this sample may be carry-over from other donors' samples. The chain recombines TRBV6-1 with TRBJ2-1, with D possibly TRBD1 on 6 matching bases. The specimen was blood. The chain's CDR3 is CASMWGPEQFF. CDR3 nucleotide sequence: TGTGCCAGCATGTGGGGGCCTGAGCAGTTCTTC.